This T cell receptor beta chain was retrieved from a study of T cells in severe cutaneous drug reactions (dated by TCRdb to about 2019). With regard to the full study: Patients were recruited between the early 2010s and the late 2010s from Taiwan, Thailand and a European registry network. Bulk TCR sequencing was combined with single-cell sequencing, quantitative PCR validation, functional assays and transgenic mouse experiments. Patients in either the acute or the recovery stage provided biological samples, such as blister fluids/cells and PBMC. Only patients with a probable or definite SJS/TEN or DRESS diagnosis by RegiSCAR criteria were enrolled. The Naranjo algorithm and the ALDEN drug causality algorithm were used to assign the culprit drug. Libraries used iRepertoire multiplex PCR; authors cited a comparison showing similar capture of abundant clonotypes across iRepertoire and 5' RACE methods with or without UMI.

General study outcomes and caveats: A public TCRbeta CDR3, present at a mean of around 15% in all seven CBZ-SJS/TEN blister samples, was undetectable or scarce in PBMC from tolerant controls and healthy donors. Whether the public TCR generalizes to SJS/TEN caused by other drugs was noted by the authors as still needing further study. CBZ-SJS/TEN patients showed strongly increased TRBV12-4 usage, with averages of about 32% in blister cells and 4% to 6% in PBMC.

Without a recorded count, this clonotype is taken to be medium-sized (0.01 to 0.1%) from its frequency. This clone's antigen is unknown. Sequenced donors were patients with carbamazepine-induced Stevens-Johnson syndrome or toxic epidermal necrolysis (CBZ-SJS/TEN). Peripheral blood repertoires were obtained from CBZ-SJS/TEN patients of Han Chinese (roughly five) and European (roughly six) origin. To search for drug-specific clonotypes, the T cell receptor repertoires of patients with drug-induced severe cutaneous adverse reactions were profiled by next-generation sequencing. The RNA was isolated from either blister cells of skin lesions or peripheral blood mononuclear cells. The CDR1 and CDR2 encoded by the germline V gene are MDHEN and SYDVKM. The CDR3 runs 13 residues from the cysteine to the phenylalanine. Only the protein sequence is given. For both bulk and single-cell sequencing, libraries were prepared with the iRepertoire multiplex PCR system and TCR subtype-specific primers. Multiplex PCR with primers targeting V, D and J gene regions was used to generate bulk TCR beta libraries. Approximately 85-500 ng of RNA per sample was used as input for bulk TCR library preparation. An Illumina MiSeq was used to sequence bulk TCR beta amplicons. The source study handled its data this way. Sample misassignments and low-quality sequencing reads were removed through quality control steps. The CDR3 was defined as the amino acids lying between the Y[YFLI]C motif of the V gene and the [FW]GXGT motif of the J segment. TRBV and TRBJ gene assignments and CDR3 clonotypes followed the IMGT database. For each sample, TRBV expression was normalized against the mean for the same gene in PBMC from 44 healthy donors. After reprocessing by TCRdb, each CDR3 protein sequence is one entry, and no DNA is given. TCRdb's processing, not the authors', yielded these V and J calls. The sample's records list just under 550 distinct CDR3 sequences. The biggest ten clones account for roughly 15% of the sample.

The sample was PBMCs. The clonotype originates from a human donor with Stevens-Johnson syndrome, a severe cutaneous drug reaction. This sequence uses TRBV28 and TRBJ2-5; TCRdb's D gene call, TRBD2, goes unchecked for lack of DNA. CDR3 region: CASSLQTRETQYF.